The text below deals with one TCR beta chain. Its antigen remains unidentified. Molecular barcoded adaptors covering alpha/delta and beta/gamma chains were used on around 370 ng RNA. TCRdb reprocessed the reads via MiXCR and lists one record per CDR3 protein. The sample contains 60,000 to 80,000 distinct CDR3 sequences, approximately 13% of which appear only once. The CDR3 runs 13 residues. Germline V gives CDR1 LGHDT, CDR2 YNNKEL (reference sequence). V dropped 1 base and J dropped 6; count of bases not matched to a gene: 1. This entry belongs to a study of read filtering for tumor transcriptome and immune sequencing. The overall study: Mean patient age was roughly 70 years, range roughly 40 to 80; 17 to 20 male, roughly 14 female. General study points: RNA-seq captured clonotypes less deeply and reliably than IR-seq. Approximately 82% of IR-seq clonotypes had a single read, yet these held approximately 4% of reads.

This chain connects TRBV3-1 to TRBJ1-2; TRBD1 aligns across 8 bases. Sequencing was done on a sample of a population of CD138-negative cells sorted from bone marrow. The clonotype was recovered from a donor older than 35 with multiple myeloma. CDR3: CASSQGTGHGYTF. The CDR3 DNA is TGTGCCAGCAGCCAAGGGACAGGGCATGGCTACACCTTC. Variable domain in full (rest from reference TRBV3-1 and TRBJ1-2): DTAVSQTPKYLVTQMGNDKSIKCEQNLGHDTMYWYKQDSKKFLKIMFSYNNKELIINETVPNRFSPKSPDKAHLNLHINSLELGDSAVYFCASSQGTGHGYTFGSGTRLTVV.